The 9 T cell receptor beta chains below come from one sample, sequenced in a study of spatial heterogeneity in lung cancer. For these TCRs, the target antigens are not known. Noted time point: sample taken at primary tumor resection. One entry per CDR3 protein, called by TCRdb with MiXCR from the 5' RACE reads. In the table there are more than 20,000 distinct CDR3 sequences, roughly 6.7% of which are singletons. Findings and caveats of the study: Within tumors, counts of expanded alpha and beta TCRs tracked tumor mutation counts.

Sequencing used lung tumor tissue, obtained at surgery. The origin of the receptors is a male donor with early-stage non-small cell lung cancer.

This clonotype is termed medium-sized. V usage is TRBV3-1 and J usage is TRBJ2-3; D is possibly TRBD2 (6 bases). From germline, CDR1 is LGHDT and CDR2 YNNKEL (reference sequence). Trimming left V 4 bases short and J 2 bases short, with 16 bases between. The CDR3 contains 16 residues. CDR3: CASSLHSGANTDTQYF. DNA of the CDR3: TGTGCCAGCAGCCTCCATTCGGGAGCCAACACAGATACGCAGTATTTT.

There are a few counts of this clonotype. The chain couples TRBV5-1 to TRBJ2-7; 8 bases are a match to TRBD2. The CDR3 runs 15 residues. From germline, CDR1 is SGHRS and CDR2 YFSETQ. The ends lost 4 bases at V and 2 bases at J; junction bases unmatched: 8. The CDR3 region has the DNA TGCGCCAGCAGCCCTACCGGCGGGGGGCCCTACGAGCAGTACTTC. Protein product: CASSPTGGGPYEQYF.

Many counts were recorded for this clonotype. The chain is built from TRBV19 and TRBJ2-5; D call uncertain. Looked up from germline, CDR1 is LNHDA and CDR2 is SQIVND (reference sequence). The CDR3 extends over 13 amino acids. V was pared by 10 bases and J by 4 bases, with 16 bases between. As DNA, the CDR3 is TGTGCCACCACCGAGAGTTCGGGAGAGACCCAGTACTTC. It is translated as CATTESSGETQYF.

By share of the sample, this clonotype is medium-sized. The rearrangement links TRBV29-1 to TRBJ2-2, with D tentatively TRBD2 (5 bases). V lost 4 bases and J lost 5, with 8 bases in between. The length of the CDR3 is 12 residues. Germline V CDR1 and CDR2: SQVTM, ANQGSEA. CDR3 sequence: CSVVTGTGELFF. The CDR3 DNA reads TGCAGCGTTGTAACGGGAACCGGGGAGCTGTTTTTT.

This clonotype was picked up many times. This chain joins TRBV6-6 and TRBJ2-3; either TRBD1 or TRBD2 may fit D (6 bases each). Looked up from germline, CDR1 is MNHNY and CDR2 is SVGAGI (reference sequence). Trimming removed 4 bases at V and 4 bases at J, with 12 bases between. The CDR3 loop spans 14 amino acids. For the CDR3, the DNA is TGTGCCAGCAGTTTAGACAGGAGGGCAGATACGCAGTATTTT. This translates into CASSLDRRADTQYF.

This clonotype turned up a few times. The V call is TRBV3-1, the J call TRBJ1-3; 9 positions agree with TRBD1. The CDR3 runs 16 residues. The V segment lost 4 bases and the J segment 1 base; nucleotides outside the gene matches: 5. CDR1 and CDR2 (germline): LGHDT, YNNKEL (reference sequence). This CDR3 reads CASSLTGTGSGNTIYF. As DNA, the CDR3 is TGTGCCAGCAGCCTAACCGGGACAGGGTCTGGAAACACCATATATTTT. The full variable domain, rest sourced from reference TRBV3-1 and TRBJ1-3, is DTAVSQTPKYLVTQMGNDKSIKCEQNLGHDTMYWYKQDSKKFLKIMFSYNNKELIINETVPNRFSPKSPDKAHLNLHINSLELGDSAVYFCASSLTGTGSGNTIYFGEGSWLTVV.

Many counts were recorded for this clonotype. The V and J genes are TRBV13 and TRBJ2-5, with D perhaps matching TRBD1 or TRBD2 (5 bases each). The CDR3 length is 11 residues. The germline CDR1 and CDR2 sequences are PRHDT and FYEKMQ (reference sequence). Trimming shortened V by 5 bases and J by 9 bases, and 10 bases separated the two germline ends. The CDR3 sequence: CASSLMGAQYF. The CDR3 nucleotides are TGTGCCAGCAGCCTCATGGGGGCCCAGTACTTC.

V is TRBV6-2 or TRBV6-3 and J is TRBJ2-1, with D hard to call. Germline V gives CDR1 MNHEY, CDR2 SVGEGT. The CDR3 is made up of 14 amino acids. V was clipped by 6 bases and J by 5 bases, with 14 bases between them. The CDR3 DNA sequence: TGTGCCAGCAGCCGATATGAAGGCAACAATGAGCAGTTCTTC. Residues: CASSRYEGNNEQFF.

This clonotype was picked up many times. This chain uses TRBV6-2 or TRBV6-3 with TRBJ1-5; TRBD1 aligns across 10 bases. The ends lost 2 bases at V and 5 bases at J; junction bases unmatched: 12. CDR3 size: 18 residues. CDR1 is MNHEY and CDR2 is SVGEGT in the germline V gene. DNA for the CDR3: TGTGCCAGCAGTTACCGTAGGACAGGGGGATTGTTGGATCAGCCCCAGCATTTT. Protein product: CASSYRRTGGLLDQPQHF.